This TCR beta chain was captured by sequencing in a study of blood T cells in healthy people across ages. Overall study findings and caveats: Roughly linear declines in TCR beta diversity per million T cells occurred with age.

This clonotype showed up just a few times. Antigen specificity is unknown. The CDR3 has 13 residues. V was clipped by 5 bases and J by 8 bases; unmatched bases: 7. Germline loops: CDR1 SSHAT, CDR2 FNYEAQ (reference sequence). Primers used in a second PCR of about 6 to 11 cycles were a sample-barcoded 5' primer and a J-beta primer mix. TCRdb reprocessed the 5' RACE reads via MiXCR and lists one record per CDR3 protein. The sample shows some 1.4 million distinct CDR3 sequences, around 42% of them seen only once. Sequencing was performed on blood. The chain employs TRBV7-7 and TRBJ2-7; 9 bases match TRBD1. The source is a woman aged 18 to 35 in good health. The CDR3 sequence: CASSPGQGVQQYF. In DNA form, the CDR3 reads TGTGCCAGCAGCCCGGGACAGGGCGTCCAGCAGTACTTC.